A single T cell receptor beta chain is shown here with its context. This receptor's antigen is unknown. The input lacks base qualities; no much larger clone sits a single base away. The data derive from a study of control samples from healthy donors and cancer patients (dated by TCRdb to between 2020 and 2021). Libraries came from the immunoSEQ multiplex PCR assay. What TCRdb holds here is the immuneACCESS table cut down to in-frame rearrangements. Part of the clones is not present; checked against another copy, under half of the missing clones reflect an unresolved V gene, and the others are unexplained. Present in this sample are approximately 130,000 clones, roughly 90% of which were seen just once. The ten largest clones add up to roughly 43% of the sample. The CDR3 covers 13 residues, taking in both the cysteine and the phenylalanine. The sequence is cut down to CDR3 DNA, 39 bases in frame from base 1. V was cut back by 0 bases and J by 10 bases, leaving a gap of 12 bases between them. CDR1 is given as SGHAT and CDR2 as FQNNGV, both from the germline V gene.

Sequencing was carried out using blood. The chain is made from TRBV11-2 and TRBJ1-2, with a tentative D gene TRBD1 over 5 matching bases. The clonotype comes from a man in his forties or fifties in good health. For the CDR3, the sequence is CASSLDGALDYTF. Here is the DNA: TGTGCCAGCAGCTTAGACGGGGCTCTAGACTACACCTTC.